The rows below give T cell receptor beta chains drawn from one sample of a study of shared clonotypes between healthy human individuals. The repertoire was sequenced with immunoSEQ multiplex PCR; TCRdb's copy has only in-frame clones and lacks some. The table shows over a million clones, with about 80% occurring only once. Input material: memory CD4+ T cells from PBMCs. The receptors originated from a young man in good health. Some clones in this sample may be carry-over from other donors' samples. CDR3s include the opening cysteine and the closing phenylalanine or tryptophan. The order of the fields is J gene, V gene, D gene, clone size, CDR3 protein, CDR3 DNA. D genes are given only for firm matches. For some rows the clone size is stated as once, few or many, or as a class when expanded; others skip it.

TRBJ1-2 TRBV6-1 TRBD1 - CASSIGTGMFYGYTF TGTGCCAGCAGTATCGGGACAGGGATGTTCTATGGCTACACCTTC
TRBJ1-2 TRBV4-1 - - CASSQWGDASNYGYTF TGCGCCAGCAGCCAATGGGGCGACGCTTCTAACTATGGCTACACCTTC
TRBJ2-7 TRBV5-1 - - CASSVTGIYEQYF TGCGCCAGCAGCGTCACCGGGATCTACGAGCAGTACTTC
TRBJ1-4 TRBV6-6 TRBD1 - CASSQGQDFARGKLFF TGTGCCAGCAGTCAAGGACAGGATTTCGCTCGCGGAAAACTGTTTTTT
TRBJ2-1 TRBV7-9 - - CASSLDGQLRQFF TGTGCCAGCAGCTTAGATGGTCAACTGCGGCAGTTCTTC
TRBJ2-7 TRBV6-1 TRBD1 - CASSEGSGQGVYEQYF TGTGCCAGCAGTGAAGGATCGGGGCAGGGGGTCTACGAGCAGTACTTC
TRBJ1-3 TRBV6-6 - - CASSYQQQSNTIYF TGTGCCAGCAGTTACCAGCAGCAGTCAAACACCATATATTTT
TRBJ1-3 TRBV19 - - CASSMLRQAVSAGNTIYF TGTGCCAGTAGTATGCTGAGACAGGCGGTCTCGGCTGGAAACACCATATATTTT
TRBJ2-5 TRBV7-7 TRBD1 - CASSPGASGTGGETQYF TGTGCCAGCAGCCCGGGTGCATCCGGGACAGGGGGAGAGACCCAGTACTTC
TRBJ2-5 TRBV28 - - CASRPTDQETQYF TGTGCCAGCAGGCCGACAGACCAAGAGACCCAGTACTTC
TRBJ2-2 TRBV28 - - CASTGPGGTGELFF TGTGCCAGCACTGGGCCCGGCGGCACCGGGGAGCTGTTTTTT
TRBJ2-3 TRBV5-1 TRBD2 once CASTLGGGKDTQYF TGCGCCAGCACCTTGGGCGGGGGGAAAGATACGCAGTATTTT
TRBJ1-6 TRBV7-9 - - CASSSQVNNSPLHF TGTGCCAGCAGCTCTCAGGTTAACAATTCACCCCTCCACTTT
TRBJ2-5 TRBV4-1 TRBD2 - CASSHGTSGTETQYF TGCGCCAGCAGCCATGGGACTAGCGGGACTGAGACCCAGTACTTC
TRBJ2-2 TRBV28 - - CASEYGQSNTGELFF TGTGCCAGTGAATATGGACAGTCGAACACCGGGGAGCTGTTTTTT
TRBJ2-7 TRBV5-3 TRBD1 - CARSLLGQGSTYEQYF TGTGCCAGAAGCTTGCTCGGACAGGGGAGTACCTACGAGCAGTACTTC
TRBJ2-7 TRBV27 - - CASTPRGFRHEQYF TGTGCCAGCACCCCACGGGGCTTTAGGCACGAGCAGTACTTC
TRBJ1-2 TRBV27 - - CASRGQNYGYTF TGTGCCAGCAGGGGGCAAAACTATGGCTACACCTTC
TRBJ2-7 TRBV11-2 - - CASSLSPGLDYEQYF TGTGCCAGCAGCTTAAGCCCGGGACTGGATTACGAGCAGTACTTC
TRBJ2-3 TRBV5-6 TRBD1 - CASSFHRGPSITDTQYF TGTGCCAGCAGCTTTCACAGGGGTCCCTCTATCACAGATACGCAGTATTTT
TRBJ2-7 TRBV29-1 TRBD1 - CSVSPTGSDEQYF TGCAGCGTTTCCCCGACAGGGTCCGACGAGCAGTACTTC
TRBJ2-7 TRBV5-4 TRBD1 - CASSLGTDYYEQYF TGTGCCAGCAGCCTCGGGACAGATTACTACGAGCAGTACTTC
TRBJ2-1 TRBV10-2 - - CASNQGLYNEQFF TGCGCCAGCAACCAGGGGCTTTACAATGAGCAGTTCTTC
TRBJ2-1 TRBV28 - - CASSPLSAPDRQFF TGTGCCAGCAGTCCCCTTAGCGCCCCGGATCGGCAGTTCTTC
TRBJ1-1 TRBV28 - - CASTSFENTEAFF TGTGCCAGCACCTCATTCGAGAACACTGAAGCTTTCTTT
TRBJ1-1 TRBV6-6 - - CASSYPGVGTEAFF TGTGCCAGCAGTTACCCAGGGGTGGGCACTGAAGCTTTCTTT
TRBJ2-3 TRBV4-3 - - CASSQGPGSGGTDTQYF TGCGCCAGCAGCCAGGGCCCGGGGTCAGGAGGCACAGATACGCAGTATTTT
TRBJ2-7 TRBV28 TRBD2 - CASSFSGPAGDPYEQYF TGTGCCAGCAGTTTTTCGGGTCCAGCGGGAGACCCCTACGAGCAGTACTTC
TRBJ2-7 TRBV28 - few CASRGPTYEQYF TGTGCCAGCAGAGGGCCCACCTACGAGCAGTACTTC
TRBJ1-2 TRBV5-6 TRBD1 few CASKRTGTGFYGYTF TGTGCCAGCAAGAGAACCGGGACAGGTTTCTATGGCTACACCTTC
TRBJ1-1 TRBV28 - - CASNRDTEAFF TGTGCCAGCAACCGGGACACTGAAGCTTTCTTT
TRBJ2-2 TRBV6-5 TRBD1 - CASSYNRGAGELFF TGTGCCAGCAGTTACAACAGGGGAGCCGGGGAGCTGTTTTTT
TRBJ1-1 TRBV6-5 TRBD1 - CASRAGQGWNTEAFF TGTGCCAGCAGAGCCGGACAGGGCTGGAACACTGAAGCTTTCTTT
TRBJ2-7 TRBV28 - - CASSLSNYEQYF TGTGCCAGCAGTTTGTCCAACTACGAGCAGTACTTC
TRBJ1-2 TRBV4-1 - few CASSPPWRPSYGYTF TGCGCCAGCAGCCCCCCCTGGCGGCCTAGCTATGGCTACACCTTC
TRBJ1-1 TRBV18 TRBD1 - CASSPRWGQGNTEAFF TGTGCCAGCTCACCCCGCTGGGGACAGGGCAACACTGAAGCTTTCTTT
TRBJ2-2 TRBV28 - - CASRGFVGPGELFF TGTGCCAGCAGGGGCTTTGTAGGACCCGGGGAGCTGTTTTTT
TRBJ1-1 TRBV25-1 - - CASSDPGNTEAFF TGTGCCAGCAGTGACCCCGGGAACACTGAAGCTTTCTTT
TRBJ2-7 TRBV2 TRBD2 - CASDLLAGVAEQYF TGTGCCAGCGACCTATTAGCGGGAGTGGCCGAGCAGTACTTC
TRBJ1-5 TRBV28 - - CASSFPRGGPGLQPQHF TGTGCCAGCAGTTTCCCCCGGGGAGGGCCAGGGCTTCAGCCCCAGCATTTT
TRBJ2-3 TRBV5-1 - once CASSFRTRGTDTQYF TGCGCCAGCAGCTTCCGCACCCGGGGCACAGATACGCAGTATTTT
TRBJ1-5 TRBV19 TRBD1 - CASSSGQGIGNQPQHF TGTGCCAGTAGTTCAGGACAGGGAATAGGAAATCAGCCCCAGCATTTT
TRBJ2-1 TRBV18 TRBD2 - CASSFIAGESGNEQFF TGTGCCAGCTCATTTATAGCGGGAGAGTCAGGCAATGAGCAGTTCTTC
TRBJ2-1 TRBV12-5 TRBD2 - CASGLVSTGGADNEQFF TGTGCTAGTGGTTTGGTAAGCACGGGAGGGGCCGACAATGAGCAGTTCTTC
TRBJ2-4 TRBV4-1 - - CASSQEPVGDGAKNIQYF TGCGCCAGCAGCCAAGAGCCCGTAGGGGACGGGGCCAAAAACATTCAGTACTTC
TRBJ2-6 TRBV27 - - CASSFFSGGLSGANVLTF TGTGCCAGCAGTTTCTTTTCAGGCGGTCTCTCTGGGGCCAACGTCCTGACTTTC
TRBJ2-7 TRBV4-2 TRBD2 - CASSQGTSGIPYEQYF TGTGCCAGCAGCCAAGGGACTAGCGGGATACCCTACGAGCAGTACTTC
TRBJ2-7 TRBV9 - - CASSVVALTYEQYF TGTGCCAGCAGCGTAGTAGCGTTAACCTACGAGCAGTACTTC
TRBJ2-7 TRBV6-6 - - CAISYSDMTREQYF TGTGCCATCAGTTATTCCGACATGACGCGCGAGCAGTACTTC
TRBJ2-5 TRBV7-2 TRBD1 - CASSRTGARLQETQYF TGTGCCAGCAGCCGGACAGGGGCTAGACTCCAAGAGACCCAGTACTTC
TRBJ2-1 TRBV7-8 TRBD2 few CASIPTSGSPQEQFF TGTGCCAGCATCCCGACTAGCGGGAGTCCCCAGGAGCAGTTCTTC
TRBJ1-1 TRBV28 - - CASSSYGGYFTEAFF TGTGCCAGCAGCTCCTATGGGGGGTATTTCACTGAAGCTTTCTTT
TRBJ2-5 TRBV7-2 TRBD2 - CASSLAGTSGQETQYF TGTGCCAGCAGCTTAGCAGGGACTAGCGGACAAGAGACCCAGTACTTC
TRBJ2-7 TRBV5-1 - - CASSLVASGQDEQYF TGCGCCAGCAGCTTGGTGGCGTCCGGGCAGGACGAGCAGTACTTC